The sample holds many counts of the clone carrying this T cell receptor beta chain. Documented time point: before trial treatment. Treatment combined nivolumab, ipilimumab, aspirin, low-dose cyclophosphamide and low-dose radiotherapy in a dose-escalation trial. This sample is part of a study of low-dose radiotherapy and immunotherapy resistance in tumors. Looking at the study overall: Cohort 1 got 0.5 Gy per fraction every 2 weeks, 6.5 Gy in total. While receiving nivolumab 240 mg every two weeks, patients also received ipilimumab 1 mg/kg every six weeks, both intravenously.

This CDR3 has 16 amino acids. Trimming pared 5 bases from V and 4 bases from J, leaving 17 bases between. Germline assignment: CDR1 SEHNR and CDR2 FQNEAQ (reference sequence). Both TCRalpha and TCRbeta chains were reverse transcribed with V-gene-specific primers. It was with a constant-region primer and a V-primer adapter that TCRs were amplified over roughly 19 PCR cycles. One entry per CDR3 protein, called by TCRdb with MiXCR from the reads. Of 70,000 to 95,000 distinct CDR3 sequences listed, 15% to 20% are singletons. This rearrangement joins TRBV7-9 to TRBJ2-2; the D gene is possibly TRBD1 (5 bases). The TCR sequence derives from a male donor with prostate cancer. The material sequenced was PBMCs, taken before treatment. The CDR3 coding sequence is TGTGCCAGCAGCCCAGTAGTACAGGCGGCCACCGGGGAGCTGTTTTTT. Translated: CASSPVVQAATGELFF.